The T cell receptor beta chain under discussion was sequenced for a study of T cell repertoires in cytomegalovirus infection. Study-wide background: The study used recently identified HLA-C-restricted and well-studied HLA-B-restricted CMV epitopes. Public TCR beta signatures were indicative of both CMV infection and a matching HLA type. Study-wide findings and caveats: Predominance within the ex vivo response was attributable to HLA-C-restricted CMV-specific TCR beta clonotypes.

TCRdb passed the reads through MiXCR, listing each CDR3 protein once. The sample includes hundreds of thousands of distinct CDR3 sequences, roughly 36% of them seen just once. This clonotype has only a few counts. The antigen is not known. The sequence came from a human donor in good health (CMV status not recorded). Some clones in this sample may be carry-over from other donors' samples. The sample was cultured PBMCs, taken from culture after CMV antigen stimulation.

The DNA of the CDR3 is TGCGCCAGCAGCCCCCATCCGGACAGGGGTAATGAGCAGTTCTTC. This translates into CASSPHPDRGNEQFF. The chain combines TRBV5-1 with TRBJ2-1, with 9 bases matching TRBD1. The CDR3 covers 15 residues. V shed 4 bases and J 7 bases; nucleotides not matched to a gene: 9. Germline V gene lookup returns CDR1 SGHRS and CDR2 YFSETQ.